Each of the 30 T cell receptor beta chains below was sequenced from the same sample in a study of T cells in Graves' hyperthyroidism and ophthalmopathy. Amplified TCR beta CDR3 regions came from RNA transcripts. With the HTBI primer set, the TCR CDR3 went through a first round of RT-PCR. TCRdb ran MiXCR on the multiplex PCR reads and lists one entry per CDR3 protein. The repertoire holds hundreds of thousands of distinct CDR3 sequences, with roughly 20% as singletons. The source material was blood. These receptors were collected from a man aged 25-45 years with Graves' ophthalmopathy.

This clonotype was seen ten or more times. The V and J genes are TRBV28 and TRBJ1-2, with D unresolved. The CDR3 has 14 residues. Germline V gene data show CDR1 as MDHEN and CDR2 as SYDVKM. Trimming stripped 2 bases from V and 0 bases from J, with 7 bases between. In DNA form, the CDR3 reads TGTGCCAGCAGTTTAGGCGGGTCTAACTATGGCTACACCTTC. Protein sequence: CASSLGGSNYGYTF.

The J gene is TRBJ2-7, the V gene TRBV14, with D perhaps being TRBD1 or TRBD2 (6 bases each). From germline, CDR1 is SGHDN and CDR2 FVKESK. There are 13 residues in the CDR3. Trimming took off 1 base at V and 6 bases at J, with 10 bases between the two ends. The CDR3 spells CASSQAGGLEQYF. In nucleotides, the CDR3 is TGTGCCAGCAGCCAAGCTGGGGGGCTCGAGCAGTACTTC.

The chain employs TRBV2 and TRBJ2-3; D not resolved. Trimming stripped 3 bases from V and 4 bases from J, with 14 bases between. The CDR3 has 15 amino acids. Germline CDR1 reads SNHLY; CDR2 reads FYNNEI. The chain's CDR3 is CASSDPGEVSDTQYF. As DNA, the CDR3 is TGTGCCAGCAGTGACCCCGGTGAGGTTTCAGATACGCAGTATTTT.

Here the CDR3 reads CASSGHRGRPTGELFF. The CDR3 DNA is TGTGCCAGCAGCGGCCACAGGGGGCGCCCCACCGGGGAGCTGTTTTTT. This rearrangement joins TRBV11-2 to TRBJ2-2, with 9 bases lining up with TRBD1. CDR3 length: 16 residues. The V gene's germline CDR1 is SGHAT and CDR2 FQNNGV. The V and J ends lost 5 bases and 4 bases, in that order; junction bases with no gene match: 8. Together with reference TRBV11-2 and TRBJ2-2, the CDR3 gives the full variable domain: EAGVAQSPRYKIIEKRQSVAFWCNPISGHATLYWYQQILGQGPKLLIQFQNNGVVDDSQLPKDRFSAERLKGVDSTLKIQPAKLEDSAVYLCASSGHRGRPTGELFFGEGSRLTVL.

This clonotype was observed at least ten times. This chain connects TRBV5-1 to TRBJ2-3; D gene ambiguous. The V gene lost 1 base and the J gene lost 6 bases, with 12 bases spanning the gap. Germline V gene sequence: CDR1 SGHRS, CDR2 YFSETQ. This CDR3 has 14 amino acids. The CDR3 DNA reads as TGCGCCAGCAGCTTGAGTACTTCGTCTGATACGCAGTATTTT. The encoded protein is CASSLSTSSDTQYF.

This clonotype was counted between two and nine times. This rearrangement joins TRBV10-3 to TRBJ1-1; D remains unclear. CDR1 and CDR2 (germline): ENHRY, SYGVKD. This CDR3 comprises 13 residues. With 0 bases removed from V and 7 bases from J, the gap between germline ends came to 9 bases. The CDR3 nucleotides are TGTGCCATCAGTGAGTCTAGCGCAAGTGAAGCTTTCTTT. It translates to CAISESSASEAFF.

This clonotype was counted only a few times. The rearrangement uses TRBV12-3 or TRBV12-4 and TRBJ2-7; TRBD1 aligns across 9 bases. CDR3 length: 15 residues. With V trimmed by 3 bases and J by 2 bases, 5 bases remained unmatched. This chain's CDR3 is CASSFSTGGTYEQYF. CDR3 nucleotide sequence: TGTGCCAGCAGTTTTTCGACAGGGGGTACCTACGAGCAGTACTTC.

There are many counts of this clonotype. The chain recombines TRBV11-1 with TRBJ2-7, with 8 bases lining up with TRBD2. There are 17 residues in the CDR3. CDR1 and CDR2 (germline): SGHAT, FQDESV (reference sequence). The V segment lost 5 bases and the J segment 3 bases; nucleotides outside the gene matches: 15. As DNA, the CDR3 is TGTGCCAGCAGCCCTAAGCGGGAGATCGATTCGTTCTACGAGCAGTACTTC. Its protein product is CASSPKREIDSFYEQYF.

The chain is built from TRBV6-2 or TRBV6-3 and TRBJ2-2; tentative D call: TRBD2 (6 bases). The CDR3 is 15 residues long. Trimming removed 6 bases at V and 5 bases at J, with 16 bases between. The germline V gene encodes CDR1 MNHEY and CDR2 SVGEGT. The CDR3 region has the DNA TGTGCCAGCAGGATTCTCGGGACTGTTACCGGGGAGCTGTTTTTT. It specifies CASRILGTVTGELFF.

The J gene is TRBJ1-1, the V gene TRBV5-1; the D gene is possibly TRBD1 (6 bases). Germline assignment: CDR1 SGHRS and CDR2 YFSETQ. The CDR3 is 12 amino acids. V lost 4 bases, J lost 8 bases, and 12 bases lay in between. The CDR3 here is CASSRGGAEAFF. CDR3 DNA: TGCGCCAGCAGCAGGGGGGGGGCAGAAGCTTTCTTT.

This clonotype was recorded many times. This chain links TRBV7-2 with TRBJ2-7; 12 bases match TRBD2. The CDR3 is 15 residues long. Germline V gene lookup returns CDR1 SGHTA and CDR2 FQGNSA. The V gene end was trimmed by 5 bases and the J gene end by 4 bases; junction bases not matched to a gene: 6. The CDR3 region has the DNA TGTGCCAGCAGCGCCGCTAGCGGGAGGGGGTACGAGCAGTACTTC. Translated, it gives CASSAASGRGYEQYF.

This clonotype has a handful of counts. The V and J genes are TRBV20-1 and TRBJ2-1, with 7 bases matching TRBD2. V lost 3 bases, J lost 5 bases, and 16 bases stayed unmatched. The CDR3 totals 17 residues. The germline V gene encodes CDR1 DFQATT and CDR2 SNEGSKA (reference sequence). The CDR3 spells CSASIPVIEGGNNEQFF. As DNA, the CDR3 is TGCAGTGCTAGCATTCCCGTGATTGAGGGAGGGAACAATGAGCAGTTCTTC.

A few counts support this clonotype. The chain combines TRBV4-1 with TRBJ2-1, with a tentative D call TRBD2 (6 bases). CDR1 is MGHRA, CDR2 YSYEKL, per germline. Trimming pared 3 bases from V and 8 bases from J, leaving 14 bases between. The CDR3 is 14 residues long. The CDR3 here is CASSQTSSADEQFF. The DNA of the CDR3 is TGCGCCAGCAGCCAGACTAGTTCAGCGGATGAGCAGTTCTTC.

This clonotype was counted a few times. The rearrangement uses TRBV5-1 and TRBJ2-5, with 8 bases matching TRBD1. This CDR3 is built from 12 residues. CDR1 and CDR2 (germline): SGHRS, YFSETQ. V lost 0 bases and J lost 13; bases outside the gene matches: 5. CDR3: CASSLAQGERYF. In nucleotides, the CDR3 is TGCGCCAGCAGCTTGGCACAGGGGGAGAGGTACTTC.

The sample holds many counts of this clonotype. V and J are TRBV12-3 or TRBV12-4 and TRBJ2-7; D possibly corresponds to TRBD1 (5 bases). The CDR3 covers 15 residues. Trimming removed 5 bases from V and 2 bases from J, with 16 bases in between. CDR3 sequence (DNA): TGTGCCAGCAGTACAAACCAGGGTAGCCCCTACGAGCAGTACTTC. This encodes CASSTNQGSPYEQYF.

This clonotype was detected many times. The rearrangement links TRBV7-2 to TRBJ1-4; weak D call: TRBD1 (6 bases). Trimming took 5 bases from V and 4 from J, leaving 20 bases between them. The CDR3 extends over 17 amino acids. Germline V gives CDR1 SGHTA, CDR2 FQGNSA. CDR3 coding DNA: TGTGCCAGCAGCGAAAATCAGGGACACCGATATAATGAAAAACTGTTTTTT. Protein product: CASSENQGHRYNEKLFF.

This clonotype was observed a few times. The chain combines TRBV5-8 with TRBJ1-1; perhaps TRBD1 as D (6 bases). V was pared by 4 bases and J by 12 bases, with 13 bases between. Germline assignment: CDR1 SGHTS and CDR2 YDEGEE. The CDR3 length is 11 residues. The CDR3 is CASSLRDTSFF. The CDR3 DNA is TGTGCCAGCAGCCTCCGGGACACATCTTTCTTT.

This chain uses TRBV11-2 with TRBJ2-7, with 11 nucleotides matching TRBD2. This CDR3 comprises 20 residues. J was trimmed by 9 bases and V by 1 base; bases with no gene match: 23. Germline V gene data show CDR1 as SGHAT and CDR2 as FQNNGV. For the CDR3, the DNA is TGTGCCAGCAGCTTAGGGTTTTCGGCTAGCGGGAGGCCCCCGGTCTATGGGCAGTACTTC. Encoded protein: CASSLGFSASGRPPVYGQYF.

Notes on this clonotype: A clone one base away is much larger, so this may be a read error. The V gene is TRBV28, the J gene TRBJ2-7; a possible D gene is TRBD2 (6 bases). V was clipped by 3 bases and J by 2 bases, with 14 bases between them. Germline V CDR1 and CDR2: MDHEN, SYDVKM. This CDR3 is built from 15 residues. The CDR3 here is CASSFGLASPYEQYF. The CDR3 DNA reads TGTGCCAGCAGTTTTGGTCTAGCGAGCCCCTACGAGCAGTACTTC.

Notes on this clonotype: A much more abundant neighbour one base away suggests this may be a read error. In DNA form, the CDR3 reads TGTGCCAGCAGCCAGGGGGCCGGAGTAGGGTATGGCTACATCTTC. Translated: CASSQGAGVGYGYIF. This chain links TRBV11-2 with TRBJ1-2, with 8 bases matching TRBD1. The germline V gene has CDR1 SGHAT and CDR2 FQNNGV. This CDR3 comprises 15 residues.

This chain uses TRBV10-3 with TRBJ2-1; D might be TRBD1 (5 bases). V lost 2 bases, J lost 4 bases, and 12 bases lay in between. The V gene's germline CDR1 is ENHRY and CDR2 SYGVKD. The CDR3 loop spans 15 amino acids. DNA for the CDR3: TGTGCCATCAGTGAGATGGGGCAGGAATACAATGAGCAGTTCTTC. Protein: CAISEMGQEYNEQFF.

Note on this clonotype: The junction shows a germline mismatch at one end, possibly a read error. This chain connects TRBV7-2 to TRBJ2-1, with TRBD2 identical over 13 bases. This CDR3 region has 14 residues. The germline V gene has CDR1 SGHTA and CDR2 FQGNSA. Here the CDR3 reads CSVRGGLAGDEQFF. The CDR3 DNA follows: TGCTCCGTTAGGGGAGGACTAGCGGGAGATGAGCAGTTCTTC.

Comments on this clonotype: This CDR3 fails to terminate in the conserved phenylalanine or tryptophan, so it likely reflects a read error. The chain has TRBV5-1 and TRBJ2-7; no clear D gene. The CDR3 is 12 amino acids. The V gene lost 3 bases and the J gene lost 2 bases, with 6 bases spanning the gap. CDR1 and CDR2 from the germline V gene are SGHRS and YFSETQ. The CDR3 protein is CASSSATYEQYL. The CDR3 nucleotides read TGCGCCAGCAGCTCCGCCACCTACGAGCAGTACCTC.

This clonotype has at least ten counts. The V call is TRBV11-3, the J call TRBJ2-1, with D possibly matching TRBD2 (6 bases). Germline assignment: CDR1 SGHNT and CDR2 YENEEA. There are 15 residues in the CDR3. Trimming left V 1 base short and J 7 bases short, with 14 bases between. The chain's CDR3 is CASSLGGEVRNEQFF. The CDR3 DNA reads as TGTGCCAGCAGCTTAGGGGGGGAAGTGAGGAATGAGCAGTTCTTC.

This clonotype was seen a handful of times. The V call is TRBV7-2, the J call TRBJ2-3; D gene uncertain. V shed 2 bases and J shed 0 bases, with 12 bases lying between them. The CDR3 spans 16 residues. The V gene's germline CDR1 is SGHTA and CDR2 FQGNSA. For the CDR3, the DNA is TGTGCCAGCAGCTTAATGGTCGCGCCTAGCACAGATACGCAGTATTTT. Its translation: CASSLMVAPSTDTQYF.

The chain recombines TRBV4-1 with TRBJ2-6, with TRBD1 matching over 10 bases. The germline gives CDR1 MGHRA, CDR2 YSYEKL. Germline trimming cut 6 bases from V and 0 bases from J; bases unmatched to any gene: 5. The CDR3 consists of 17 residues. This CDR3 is CASRPGQGNSGANVLTF. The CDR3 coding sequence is TGCGCCAGCAGACCGGGACAGGGGAACTCTGGGGCCAACGTCCTGACTTTC.

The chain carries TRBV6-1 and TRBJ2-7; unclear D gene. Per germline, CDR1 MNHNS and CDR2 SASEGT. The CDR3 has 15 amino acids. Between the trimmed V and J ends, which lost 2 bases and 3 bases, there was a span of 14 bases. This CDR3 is CASSETQSIIYEQYF. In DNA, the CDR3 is TGTGCCAGCAGTGAAACACAGTCGATCATCTACGAGCAGTACTTC.

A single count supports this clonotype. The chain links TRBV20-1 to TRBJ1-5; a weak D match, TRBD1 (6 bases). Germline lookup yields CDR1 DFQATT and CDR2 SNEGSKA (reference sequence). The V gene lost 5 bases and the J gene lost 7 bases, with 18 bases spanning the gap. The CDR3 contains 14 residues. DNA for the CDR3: TGCAGTGCTTTAGAGGGGGGTTATGAACAGCCCCAGCATTTT. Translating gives CSALEGGYEQPQHF.

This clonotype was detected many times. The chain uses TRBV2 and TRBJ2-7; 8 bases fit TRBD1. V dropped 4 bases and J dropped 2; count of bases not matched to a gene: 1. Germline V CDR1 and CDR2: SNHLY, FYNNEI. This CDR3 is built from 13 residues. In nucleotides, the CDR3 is TGTGCCAGCAGTGTGGGACAGGCCTACGAGCAGTACTTC. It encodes CASSVGQAYEQYF.

CDR3 DNA: TGCAGTGCTAGACCGGACAGATTTCATCAGCCCCAGCATTTT. This gives the protein CSARPDRFHQPQHF. The chain uses TRBV20-1 and TRBJ1-5; maybe TRBD1 (6 bases). CDR3 length: 14 amino acids. Germline CDR1 reads DFQATT; CDR2 reads SNEGSKA (reference sequence). Trimming took off 2 bases at V and 5 bases at J, with 13 bases between the two ends.